The source of this TCR beta chain is a study of blood T cell repertoires in COVID-19. TCRdb's copy holds only in-frame clones and misses some; the assay was immunoSEQ multiplex PCR. The table has about 250,000 clones, around nine tenths seen once. This CDR3 is built from 16 residues. The V segment lost 4 bases and the J segment 1 base; nucleotides outside the gene matches: 9. Germline-derived CDR1 and CDR2 are SGHNT and YYREEE (reference sequence). The V gene is TRBV5-4, the J gene TRBJ2-7, with TRBD1 matching over 9 bases. This clonotype originated in a woman in her sixties or seventies who had recovered from COVID-19. The sequencing sample was made of peripheral blood. This chain's CDR3 is CASSPQTGGFSYEQYF. The DNA for the CDR3 is TGTGCCAGCAGCCCCCAGACAGGGGGTTTTTCCTACGAGCAGTACTTC.